This T cell receptor (beta chain) was recorded in a study of blood T cell repertoires in COVID-19. In the study overall: From T cells, B-cell-depleted T cells, or PBMCs came the material, which was cDNA or gDNA.

This CDR3 comprises 16 residues. V shed 7 bases and J 2 bases; nucleotides not matched to a gene: 14. Germline CDR1 reads SNHLY; CDR2 reads FYNNEI. Per the study methods: Amplifying reference gene primers gave estimates of nucleated cell counts. Sequencing used immunoSEQ multiplex PCR; TCRdb keeps in-frame clones, though not all of them. The DNA was the basis for D and trimming; V, J and clone size are from that table. Here the sample spans 250,000 to 350,000 clones, approximately 85% being singletons. This TCR was recovered from a man aged 18-30 years with active or convalescent COVID-19. The sequenced sample consisted of peripheral blood. The chain couples TRBV2 to TRBJ2-7; 7 nucleotides agree with TRBD2. This CDR3 is CASIEGPSGVAYEQYF. The CDR3 DNA sequence: TGTGCCAGCATCGAGGGACCGAGCGGGGTGGCCTACGAGCAGTACTTC.